This record looks at one TCR beta chain sequence and its context. Antigen specificity is unknown. CDR3 length: 16 amino acids. Germline V gene lookup returns CDR1 SQVTM and CDR2 ANQGSEA. J gave up 4 bases and V 6 bases, and 17 bases lay outside the gene matches. The sample comes from a study of blood T cells in healthy people across ages. Study findings and constraints: Measured against age, TCR beta diversity per million T cells decreased in a roughly linear manner. Comparison with aged donors showed that long-lived donors had more naive CD4+ cells and higher diversity.

Through a sample-barcoded 5' primer and a J-beta primer mix, a second PCR was run for 7 to 11 cycles. A single record per CDR3 protein comes from TCRdb applying MiXCR to the 5' RACE reads. The sample contains fewer than 950,000 distinct CDR3 sequences, 30% to 45% of which appear only once. The chain joins TRBV29-1 to TRBJ1-1; 7 bases are shared with TRBD1. The sequenced sample was blood. The sequence derives from a man aged 18 to 30 in good health. The chain's CDR3 is CSVARWYDRVTTEAFF. The DNA of the CDR3 is TGCAGCGTCGCGAGATGGTATGACAGGGTGACCACTGAAGCTTTCTTT.